This T cell receptor (beta chain) was sequenced in a study of blood T cell repertoires in COVID-19. Seattle patient enrollment occurred during active infection, with longitudinal follow-up thereafter. Produced via immunoSEQ multiplex PCR; TCRdb's table is partial and in-frame only. The repertoire includes some 250,000 clones, about 88% of them detected once, and about 5% sits in the top ten. V lost 1 base and J 8 bases, leaving 9 bases between the germline ends. CDR1 LGHDT and CDR2 YNNKEL come from the germline V gene (reference sequence). This CDR3 contains 13 residues. The chain has TRBV3-1 (or the pseudogene TRBV3-2) and TRBJ2-4; D gene ambiguous. The sequenced sample was peripheral blood. This clonotype was obtained from a woman aged 55-69 years with COVID-19, enrolled during active disease. CDR3 in DNA: TGTGCCAGCAGCCAAGCTAGTGTAGACATTCAGTACTTC. Protein product: CASSQASVDIQYF.